This T cell receptor (beta chain) is drawn from a study of T-cell memory formation after mild COVID-19. Libraries for TCRalpha and TCRbeta carried sample barcodes and unique molecular identifiers via 5'RACE. TCRdb re-analysed the 5' RACE reads in MiXCR, keeping a single row per CDR3 protein. The sample shows 150,000 to 200,000 distinct CDR3 sequences, 11% of them seen only once. Findings and limits, study-wide: Clones that contracted from day 15 to 85 were balanced CD4/CD8, while later expanders leaned CD4+.

V lost 3 bases to trimming and J lost 0 bases; unmatched junction nucleotides: 2. This CDR3 is 15 amino acids long. Germline-derived CDR1 and CDR2 are SGHTA and FQGNSA. This clonotype was counted many times. The antigen is not known. This sequence originates from a man aged 18 to 30 who had mild COVID-19 (a few samples of this study predate the infection). Cell type and time point are not known. The source material was PBMCs or a T cell subset sorted from them (not recorded which). This chain links TRBV7-2 with TRBJ2-7, with TRBD2 identical over 10 bases. The CDR3 here is CASSFLAGVSYEQYF. The CDR3 nucleotides are TGTGCCAGCAGCTTCCTAGCGGGGGTCTCCTACGAGCAGTACTTC.